This T cell receptor (beta chain) was captured in a study of cytomegalovirus exposure and HLA in healthy donors. Study background: Assignment to the Caucasian-associated ancestry cluster applied to 75% to 85% of the roughly 420 genotyped donors. Whole-study results and caveats: Common viral pathogens seemed, in a later analysis, to connect with several of the most significant clusters. The study flagged some 180 TCR beta chains as cytomegalovirus-associated. Association of 15,000 to 20,000 TCR beta sequences with HLA alleles was found at 0.05 false discovery rate in a later analysis.

The study ran its PCR with 60 Vbeta and 13 Jbeta primers. Profiled with immunoSEQ multiplex PCR; TCRdb holds only in-frame clones, not every one. This repertoire includes 130,000 or so clones. In the case of this clone: Its target is not known.

The CDR3 is 18 amino acids. After removal of 6 bases from V and 0 bases from J, the junction contained 11 bases not matched to a gene. Germline CDR1 and CDR2: SGHDN and FVKESK. The receptor comes from a woman aged 60-70 years in good health and CMV-seronegative. Sequences were obtained from PBMCs. The chain carries TRBV14 and TRBJ2-3; 11 bases line up with TRBD2. The CDR3 loop is CASRADASGRMSTDTQYF. CDR3 DNA: TGTGCCAGCAGGGCCGACGCTAGCGGGAGGATGAGCACAGATACGCAGTATTTT.